The sequence of this T cell receptor beta chain was determined in a study of spatial heterogeneity in lung cancer (dated by TCRdb to between 2019 and 2020). General notes on the study: Beta-chain transcripts were consistently detected in greater numbers than alpha-chain transcripts, which likely reflected higher beta-chain transcript abundance. TCR repertoire features were related to nonsynonymous mutation counts determined by whole-exome sequencing of tumor tissue. In the raw uncorrected reads, each unique combination of TCR and UMI appeared more than ten times on average. At surgery, fewer than 250 tumor regions, 61 to 65 matched nontumor lung samples and 56 PBMC samples were TCR-sequenced for both alpha and beta chains. The study quantitatively compared TCR alpha and beta repertoires across multiple tumor regions, matched nontumor lung and blood in non-small cell lung cancer.

The method was 5' RACE. These reads were obtained on a NextSeq 500. In the TCR library protocol, a unique molecular identifier was attached to each TCR cDNA molecule so that PCR and sequencing errors could be corrected. In the source study's methods: TCR identification, UMI-based error correction and CDR3 extraction were all carried out with Decombinator tools. TCRs above a frequency of 2 per 1,000, corresponding to the top 1% of the tumor frequency distribution, were defined as expanded. Each repertoire was subsampled 100 times to 5,000 TCRs, after which Renyi diversity was computed with the R vegan package. CDR3 similarity networks were built from amino acid triplet string-kernel similarity, with CDR3s being connected when pairwise similarity was above 0.82. TCRdb reran the public reads through fastp at Q25 and MiXCR, keeping productive beta chains. Under each unique CDR3 protein, matching rows form one entry showing the most common genes and DNA. TCRdb's processing, not the authors' own work, is the source of the V and J calls. In this sample the table shows about 85,000 distinct CDR3 sequences, under 25% of which occur a single time. Roughly 5.6% of the sample is in the top ten clones.

Reading the label with the study, this specimen's time point is: sample taken at primary tumor resection. For TCR sequencing, whole RNA was extracted from tumor and nontumor lung tissue, or from cryopreserved PBMC samples, and no cell sorting was done. Donors were approximately 72 patients with early-stage, untreated non-small cell lung cancer from the lung TRACERx cohort. Only patients with enough RNA available from two or more tumor regions were chosen for TCR sequencing. V is trimmed back by 2 bases and J by 8 bases, and the junction contains 6 bases that no gene match accounts for. The CDR3, from cysteine to phenylalanine, totals 13 residues. The sequence is cut down to CDR3 DNA, 39 bases in frame from base 1. Via the germline V gene, CDR1 is SQVTM and CDR2 ANQGSEA. Many counts were recorded for this clonotype. Its antigen is unknown. No per-base quality is available; no much larger clone lies one base away.

What the study reported, not specific to this receptor: Confirming at a functional level the hypothesis that regional TCRs recognize regional mutations was considered to require additional single-cell paired TCR alpha and beta sequencing. Ubiquitous expanded tumor TCRs were found in blood more often at tumor resection than at routine follow-up.

The clonotype originates from a male donor with early-stage non-small cell lung cancer. Sequenced here: PBMCs, sampled at surgery. The sequence joins TRBV29-1 to TRBJ1-3; TRBD1 agrees with 7 junctional bases. The CDR3 reads as follows: CSVEQQGIDTIYF. The DNA reads as follows: TGCAGCGTTGAACAACAGGGGATCGACACCATATATTTT.